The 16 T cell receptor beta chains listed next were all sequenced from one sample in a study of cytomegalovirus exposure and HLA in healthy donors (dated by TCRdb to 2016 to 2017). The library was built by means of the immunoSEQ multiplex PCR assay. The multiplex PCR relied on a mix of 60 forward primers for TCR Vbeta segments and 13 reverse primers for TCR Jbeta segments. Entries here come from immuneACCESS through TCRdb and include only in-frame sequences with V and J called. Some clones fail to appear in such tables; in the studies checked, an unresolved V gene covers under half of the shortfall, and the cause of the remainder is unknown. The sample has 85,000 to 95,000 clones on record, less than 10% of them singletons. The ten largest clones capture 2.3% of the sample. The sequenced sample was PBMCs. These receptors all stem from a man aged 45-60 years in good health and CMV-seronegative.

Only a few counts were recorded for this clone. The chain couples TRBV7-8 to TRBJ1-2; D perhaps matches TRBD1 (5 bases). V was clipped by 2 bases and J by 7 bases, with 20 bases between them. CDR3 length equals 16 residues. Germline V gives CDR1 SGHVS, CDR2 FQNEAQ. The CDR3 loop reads CASSLTSGLGGGGYTF. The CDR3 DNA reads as TGTGCCAGCAGCTTAACCTCAGGGTTGGGAGGAGGTGGCTACACCTTC. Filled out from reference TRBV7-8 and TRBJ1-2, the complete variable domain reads GAGVSQSPRYKVAKRGQDVALRCDPISGHVSLFWYQQALGQGPEFLTYFQNEAQLDKSGLPSDRFFAERPEGSVSTLKIQRTQQEDSAVYLCASSLTSGLGGGGYTFGSGTRLTVV.

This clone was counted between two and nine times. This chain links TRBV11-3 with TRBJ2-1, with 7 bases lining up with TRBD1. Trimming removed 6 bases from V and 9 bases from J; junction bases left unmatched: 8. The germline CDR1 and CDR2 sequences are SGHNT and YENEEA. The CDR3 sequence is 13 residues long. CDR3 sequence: CASSRTGDGEQFF. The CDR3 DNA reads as TGTGCCAGCAGTCGGACAGGAGACGGTGAGCAGTTCTTC.

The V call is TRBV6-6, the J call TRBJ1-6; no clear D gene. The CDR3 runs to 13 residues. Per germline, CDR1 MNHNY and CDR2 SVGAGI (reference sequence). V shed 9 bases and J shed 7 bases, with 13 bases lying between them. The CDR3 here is CASSLSVNSPLHF. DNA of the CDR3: TGTGCCAGTTCTTTGTCTGTGAATTCACCCCTCCACTTT.

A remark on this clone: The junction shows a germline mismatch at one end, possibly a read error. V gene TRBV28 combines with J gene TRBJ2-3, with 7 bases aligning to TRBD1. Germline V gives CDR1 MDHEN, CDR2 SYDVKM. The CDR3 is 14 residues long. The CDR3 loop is CAGSSGGSADTQYF. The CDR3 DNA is TGTGCCGGCAGTTCAGGGGGTTCTGCAGATACGCAGTATTTT.

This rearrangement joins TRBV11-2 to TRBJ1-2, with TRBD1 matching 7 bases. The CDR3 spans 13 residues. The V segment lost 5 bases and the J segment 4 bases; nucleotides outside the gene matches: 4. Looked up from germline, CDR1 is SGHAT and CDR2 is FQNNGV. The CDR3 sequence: CASSAQGIYGYTF. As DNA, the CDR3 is TGTGCCAGCAGCGCACAGGGGATCTATGGCTACACCTTC. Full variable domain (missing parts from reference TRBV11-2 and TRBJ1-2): EAGVAQSPRYKIIEKRQSVAFWCNPISGHATLYWYQQILGQGPKLLIQFQNNGVVDDSQLPKDRFSAERLKGVDSTLKIQPAKLEDSAVYLCASSAQGIYGYTFGSGTRLTVV.

This CDR3 is CASSYSRGGSYEQYF. The CDR3 region has the DNA TGTGCCAGCAGTTACTCGCGGGGGGGCAGCTACGAGCAGTACTTC. V is TRBV6-5 and J is TRBJ2-7; 9 nucleotides align to TRBD2. Per the germline V gene, CDR1 is MNHEY and CDR2 is SVGAGI. J was trimmed by 3 bases and V by 0 bases; bases with no gene match: 3. The CDR3 has 15 residues.

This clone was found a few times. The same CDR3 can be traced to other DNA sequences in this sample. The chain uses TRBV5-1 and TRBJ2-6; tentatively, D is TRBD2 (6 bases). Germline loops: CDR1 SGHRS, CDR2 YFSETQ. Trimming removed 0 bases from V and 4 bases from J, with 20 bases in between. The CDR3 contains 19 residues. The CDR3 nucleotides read TGCGCCAGCAGCTTGGTAGGACTGGCGGGAAGTGTGGGGGCCAACGTCCTGACTTTC. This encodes CASSLVGLAGSVGANVLTF.

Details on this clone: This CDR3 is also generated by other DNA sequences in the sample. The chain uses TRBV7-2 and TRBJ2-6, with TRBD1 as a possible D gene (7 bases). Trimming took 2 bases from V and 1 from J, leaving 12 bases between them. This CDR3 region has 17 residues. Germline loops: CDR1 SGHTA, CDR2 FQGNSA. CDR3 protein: CASSLQGGLSGANVLTF. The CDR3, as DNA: TGTGCCAGCAGCTTACAGGGGGGCCTATCTGGGGCCAACGTCCTGACTTTC.

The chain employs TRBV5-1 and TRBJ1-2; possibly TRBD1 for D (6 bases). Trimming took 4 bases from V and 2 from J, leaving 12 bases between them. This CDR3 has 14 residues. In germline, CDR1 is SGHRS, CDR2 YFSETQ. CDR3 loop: CASSPAGTNYGYTF. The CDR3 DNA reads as TGCGCCAGCAGCCCCGCCGGGACAAACTATGGCTACACCTTC. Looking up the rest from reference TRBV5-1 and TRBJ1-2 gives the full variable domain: KAGVTQTPRYLIKTRGQQVTLSCSPISGHRSVSWYQQTPGQGLQFLFEYFSETQRNKGNFPGRFSGRQFSNSRSEMNVSTLELGDSALYLCASSPAGTNYGYTFGSGTRLTVV.

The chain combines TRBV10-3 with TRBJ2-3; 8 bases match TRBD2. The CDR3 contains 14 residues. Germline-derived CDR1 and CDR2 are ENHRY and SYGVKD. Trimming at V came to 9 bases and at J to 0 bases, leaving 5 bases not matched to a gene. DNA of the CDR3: TGTGCCATTACTAGCGGACTAAGCACAGATACGCAGTATTTT. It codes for CAITSGLSTDTQYF.

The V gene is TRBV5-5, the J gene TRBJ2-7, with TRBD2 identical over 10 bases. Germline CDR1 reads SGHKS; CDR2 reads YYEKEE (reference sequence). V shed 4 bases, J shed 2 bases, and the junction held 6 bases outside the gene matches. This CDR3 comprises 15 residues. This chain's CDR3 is CASSPTSGITYEQYF. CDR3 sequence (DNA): TGTGCCAGCAGCCCAACTAGCGGGATTACCTACGAGCAGTACTTC.

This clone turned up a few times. This chain's CDR3 is CASNLGQHAYEQYF. The DNA for the CDR3 is TGTGCCAGCAACCTGGGACAGCATGCCTACGAGCAGTACTTC. The V and J genes are TRBV28 and TRBJ2-7; 7 nucleotides align to TRBD1. Germline CDR1 is MDHEN and CDR2 is SYDVKM. V lost 7 bases, J lost 2 bases, and 8 bases stayed unmatched. The CDR3 runs to 14 residues. The whole variable domain, remainder taken from reference TRBV28 and TRBJ2-7, is DVKVTQSSRYLVKRTGEKVFLECVQDMDHENMFWYRQDPGLGLRLIYFSYDVKMKEKGDIPEGYSVSREKKERFSLILESASTNQTSMYLCASNLGQHAYEQYFGPGTRLTVT.

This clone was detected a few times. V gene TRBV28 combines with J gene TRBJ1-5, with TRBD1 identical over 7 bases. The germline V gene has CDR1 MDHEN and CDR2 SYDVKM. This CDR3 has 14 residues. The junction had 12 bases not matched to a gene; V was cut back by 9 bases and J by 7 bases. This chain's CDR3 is CASGRTQGEQPQHF. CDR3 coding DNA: TGTGCCAGTGGCCGGACTCAGGGGGAACAGCCCCAGCATTTT.

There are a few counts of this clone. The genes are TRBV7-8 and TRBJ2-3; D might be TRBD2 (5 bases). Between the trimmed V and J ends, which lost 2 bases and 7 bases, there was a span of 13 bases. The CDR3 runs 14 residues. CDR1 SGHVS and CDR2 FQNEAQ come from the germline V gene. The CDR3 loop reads CASSLKAERNTQYF. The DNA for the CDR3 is TGTGCCAGCAGCTTAAAGGCGGAGCGGAATACGCAGTATTTT.

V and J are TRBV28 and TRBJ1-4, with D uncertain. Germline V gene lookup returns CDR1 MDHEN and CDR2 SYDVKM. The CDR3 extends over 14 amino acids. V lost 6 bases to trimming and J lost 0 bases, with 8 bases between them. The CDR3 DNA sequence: TGTGCCAGCAGCCGGGTACCAACTAATGAAAAACTGTTTTTT. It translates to CASSRVPTNEKLFF.

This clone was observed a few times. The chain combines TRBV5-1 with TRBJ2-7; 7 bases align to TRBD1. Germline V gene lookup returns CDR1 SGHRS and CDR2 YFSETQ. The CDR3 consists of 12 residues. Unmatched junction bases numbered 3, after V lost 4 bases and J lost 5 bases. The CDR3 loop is CASSTQGNEQYF. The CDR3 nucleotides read TGCGCCAGCAGCACACAGGGGAACGAGCAGTACTTC.